The rows below give T cell receptor beta chains drawn from one sample of a study of blood T cell repertoires in COVID-19. Assay used: immunoSEQ multiplex PCR; TCRdb lists only in-frame clones, some missing. The table lists about 360,000 clones, less than 90% of them singletons, with under 8.5% in the top ten. The sample comprised peripheral blood. These TCRs come from a woman aged 60 to 75 with COVID-19, enrolled during active disease. The CDR3 runs from the conserved cysteine through the conserved F or W. The order of the fields is clone size, J gene, D gene, V gene, CDR3 protein, CDR3 DNA. The D gene is left open where the match is weak. Clone size is given for some rows only: seen once, a few or many times, or a class if the clone is expanded.

.	TRBJ1-1	TRBD1	TRBV18	CASSPPTGWDTEAFF	TGTGCCAGCTCACCGCCGACAGGGTGGGACACTGAAGCTTTCTTT
.	TRBJ2-7	.	TRBV30	CAWSVHGSYEQYF	TGTGCCTGGAGTGTTCACGGGAGCTACGAGCAGTACTTC
.	TRBJ2-2	TRBD1	TRBV10-3	CAISAGGIGTGELFF	TGTGCCATCAGTGCAGGGGGCATCGGCACCGGGGAGCTGTTTTTT
.	TRBJ1-1	.	TRBV29-1	CSVDRENTEAFF	TGCAGCGTTGACAGGGAGAACACTGAAGCTTTCTTT
.	TRBJ1-4	.	TRBV14	CASSQRTGATNEKLFF	TGTGCCAGCAGCCAGCGTACGGGGGCAACTAATGAAAAACTGTTTTTT
.	TRBJ1-2	.	TRBV18	CASSPRGSRDYGYTF	TGTGCCAGCTCACCCCGGGGGTCGCGCGATTATGGCTACACCTTC
.	TRBJ2-7	.	TRBV5-1	CASSWNRDYEQYF	TGCGCCAGCAGCTGGAACAGGGACTACGAGCAGTACTTC
.	TRBJ2-3	.	TRBV3-1/TRBV3-2	CASSQSLSVDTQYF	TGTGCCAGCAGCCAAAGTTTATCAGTAGATACGCAGTATTTT
.	TRBJ1-6	TRBD1	TRBV9	CASSAPGQGWNSPLHF	TGTGCCAGCAGCGCACCGGGACAGGGGTGGAATTCACCCCTCCACTTT
.	TRBJ1-2	TRBD1	TRBV6-5	CASSMETGGNYGYTF	TGTGCCAGCAGTATGGAGACAGGGGGCAACTATGGCTACACCTTC
.	TRBJ2-3	.	TRBV7-9	CASSPQGSGTDTQYF	TGTGCCAGCAGCCCCCAAGGCAGCGGCACAGATACGCAGTATTTT
.	TRBJ1-2	TRBD1	TRBV11-2	CASSRGGGYGYTF	TGTGCCAGCAGCAGAGGGGGCGGCTATGGCTACACCTTC
few	TRBJ2-7	TRBD1	TRBV27	CASSSHRGYEQYF	TGTGCCAGCAGTTCTCACAGGGGGTACGAGCAGTACTTC
.	TRBJ2-5	.	TRBV5-1	CASSLGAVQETQYF	TGCGCCAGCAGCTTGGGGGCAGTACAAGAGACCCAGTACTTC
.	TRBJ2-7	TRBD1	TRBV29-1	CSVENRGQGEQYF	TGCAGCGTTGAAAACAGGGGGCAGGGTGAGCAGTACTTC
.	TRBJ1-2	.	TRBV14	CASSRTGSYGYTF	TGTGCCAGCAGCCGAACAGGTTCCTATGGCTACACCTTC
.	TRBJ1-1	.	TRBV19	CASSRGNTEAFF	TGTGCCAGTAGCAGGGGGAACACTGAAGCTTTCTTT
.	TRBJ2-7	TRBD1	TRBV4-3	CASSLWEQGESEQYF	TGCGCCAGCAGCCTTTGGGAACAGGGGGAGAGCGAGCAGTACTTC
.	TRBJ2-7	TRBD1	TRBV11-3	CASSPGGQGDYEQYF	TGTGCCAGCAGCCCCGGGGGACAGGGGGACTACGAGCAGTACTTC
few	TRBJ1-3	.	TRBV12-3/TRBV12-4	CASSYGGNTIYF	TGTGCCAGCAGTTACGGTGGAAACACCATATATTTT
.	TRBJ1-1	.	TRBV12-3/TRBV12-4	CASVRQLNTEAFF	TGTGCCAGCGTAAGACAGCTGAACACTGAAGCTTTCTTT
once	TRBJ2-1	TRBD2	TRBV14	CASSRIAGTLNEQFF	TGTGCCAGCAGCCGCATAGCGGGGACCCTCAATGAGCAGTTCTTC
few	TRBJ1-1	.	TRBV12-3/TRBV12-4	CASRFRNTEAFF	TGTGCCAGCAGGTTCAGGAACACTGAAGCTTTCTTT
.	TRBJ2-3	TRBD1	TRBV18	CASSPLGQGYADTQYF	TGTGCCAGCTCACCCTTGGGACAGGGGTACGCAGATACGCAGTATTTT
.	TRBJ1-2	.	TRBV5-4	CASSLDYYGYTF	TGTGCCAGCAGCTTGGACTACTATGGCTACACCTTC